The clone carrying this T cell receptor (beta chain) came up a few times. PCR employed 60 Vbeta and 13 Jbeta primers. Produced via immunoSEQ multiplex PCR; TCRdb's table is partial and in-frame only. Of over 100,000 clones listed, approximately 8.9% are singletons. The data derive from a study of cytomegalovirus exposure and HLA in healthy donors. The CDR3 loop spans 13 amino acids. Germline V gene lookup returns CDR1 SGHRS and CDR2 YFSETQ. The junction had 6 bases not matched to a gene; V was cut back by 4 bases and J by 6 bases. The sequenced sample consisted of PBMCs. This chain uses TRBV5-1 with TRBJ1-1; 7 bases match TRBD1. This sequence originates from a middle-aged woman in good health and CMV-seropositive. The CDR3 nucleotides are TGCGCCAGCAGCGGGGGACAGAATCCTGAAGCTTTCTTT. Protein sequence: CASSGGQNPEAFF. Supplemented by reference TRBV5-1 and TRBJ1-1, the full variable domain reads KAGVTQTPRYLIKTRGQQVTLSCSPISGHRSVSWYQQTPGQGLQFLFEYFSETQRNKGNFPGRFSGRQFSNSRSEMNVSTLELGDSALYLCASSGGQNPEAFFGQGTRLTVV.